This T cell receptor (beta chain) was captured by sequencing in a study of blood T cell repertoires in COVID-19. Study details: The origin of the acute and convalescent COVID-19 samples was the United States, Italy and Spain.

J gave up 4 bases and V 5 bases, and 7 bases lay outside the gene matches. Germline V gene sequence: CDR1 SGHVS, CDR2 FNYEAQ. This CDR3 has 16 amino acids. In the study's own analysis: How many nucleated cells were present was estimated from reference gene primer amplification. The assay was immunoSEQ multiplex PCR, and TCRdb's table has in-frame clones only and misses some. The DNA gave D and trimming, while V, J and clone size come from that table. The table records tens of thousands of clones, roughly nine tenths of them present only once. The sequence derives from a man aged 65 to 79 with active COVID-19. The chain couples TRBV7-6 to TRBJ2-7, with TRBD2 matching 14 bases. Sequencing input: peripheral blood. For the CDR3, the DNA is TGTGCCAGCAGCCTAGGACTAGCGGGGGGCCCTTACGAGCAGTACTTC. Translated: CASSLGLAGGPYEQYF.